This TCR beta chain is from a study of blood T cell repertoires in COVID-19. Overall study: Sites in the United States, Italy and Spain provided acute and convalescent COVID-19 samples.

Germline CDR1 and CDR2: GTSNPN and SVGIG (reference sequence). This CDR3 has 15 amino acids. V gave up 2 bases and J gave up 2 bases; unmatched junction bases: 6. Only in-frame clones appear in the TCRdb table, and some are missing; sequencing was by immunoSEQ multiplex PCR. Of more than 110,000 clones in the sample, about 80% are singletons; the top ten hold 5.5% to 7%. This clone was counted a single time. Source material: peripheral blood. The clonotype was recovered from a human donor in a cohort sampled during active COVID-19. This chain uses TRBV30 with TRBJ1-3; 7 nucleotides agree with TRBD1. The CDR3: CAWSLLGTAGNTIYF. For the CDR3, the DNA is TGTGCCTGGAGTCTCCTAGGGACAGCTGGAAACACCATATATTTT. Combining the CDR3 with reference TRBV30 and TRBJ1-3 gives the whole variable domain SQTIHQWPATLVQPVGSPLSLECTVEGTSNPNLYWYRQAAGRGLQLLFYSVGIGQISSEVPQNLSASRPQDRQFILSSKKLLLSDSGFYLCAWSLLGTAGNTIYFGEGSWLTVV.